The T cell receptor (beta chain) described here comes from a study of cytomegalovirus exposure and HLA in healthy donors. This CDR3 has 17 residues. V lost 5 bases to trimming and J lost 0 bases, with 19 bases between them. Germline V gene sequence: CDR1 SGHAT, CDR2 FQDESV (reference sequence). 60 Vbeta and 13 Jbeta primers were used in PCR. Measured with immunoSEQ multiplex PCR; TCRdb has only the in-frame clones, and not every one. The table has approximately 180,000 clones, about four fifths seen once. The sequencing sample was made of PBMCs. The gene calls are TRBV11-1 and TRBJ1-1; tentative D call: TRBD1 (6 bases). This TCR was sampled from a young woman in good health and CMV-seropositive. The CDR3 loop reads CASSLITLTGVNTEAFF. The CDR3, as DNA: TGTGCCAGCAGCCTTATTACCTTGACAGGTGTGAACACTGAAGCTTTCTTT.